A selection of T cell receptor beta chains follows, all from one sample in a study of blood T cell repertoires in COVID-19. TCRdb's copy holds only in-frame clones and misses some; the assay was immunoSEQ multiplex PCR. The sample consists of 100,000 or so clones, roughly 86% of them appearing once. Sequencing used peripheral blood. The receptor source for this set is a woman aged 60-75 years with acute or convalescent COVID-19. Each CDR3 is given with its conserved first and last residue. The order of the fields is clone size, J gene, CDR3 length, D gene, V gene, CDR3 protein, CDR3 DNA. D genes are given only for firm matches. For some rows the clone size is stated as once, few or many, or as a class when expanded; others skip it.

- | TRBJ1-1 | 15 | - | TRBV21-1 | CASSKGGGKRTEAFF | TGTGCCAGCAGCAAAGGTGGGGGGAAGAGGACTGAAGCTTTCTTT
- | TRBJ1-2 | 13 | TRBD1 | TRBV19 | CASSPTGGNGYTF | TGTGCCAGTAGTCCCACAGGGGGGAATGGCTACACCTTC
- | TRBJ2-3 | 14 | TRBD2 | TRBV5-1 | CASSFAAGEDTQYF | TGCGCCAGCAGCTTCGCAGCGGGAGAAGATACGCAGTATTTT
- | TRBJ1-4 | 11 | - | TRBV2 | CASSELQKLFF | TGTGCCAGCAGTGAGCTCCAGAAACTGTTTTTT
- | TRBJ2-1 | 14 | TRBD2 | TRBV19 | CASSKREGSNEQFF | TGTGCCAGTAGTAAGCGGGAGGGTTCCAATGAGCAGTTCTTC
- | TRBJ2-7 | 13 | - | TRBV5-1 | CASSLVGEYEQYF | TGCGCCAGCAGCTTGGTTGGTGAGTACGAGCAGTACTTC
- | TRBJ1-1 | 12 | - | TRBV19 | CASSPPYTEAFF | TGTGCCAGTAGTCCCCCTTACACTGAAGCTTTCTTT
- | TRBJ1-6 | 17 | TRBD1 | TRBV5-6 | CASSERQGHASNSPLHF | TGTGCCAGCAGCGAAAGACAGGGCCATGCGTCCAATTCACCCCTCCACTTT
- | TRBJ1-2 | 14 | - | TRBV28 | CASTIWGLGRGYTF | TGTGCCAGCACGATTTGGGGGCTTGGTCGAGGCTACACCTTC
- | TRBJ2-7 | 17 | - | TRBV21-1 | CASSKERESGRDYEQYF | TGTGCCAGCAGCAAAGAGAGAGAAAGCGGGAGGGACTACGAGCAGTACTTC
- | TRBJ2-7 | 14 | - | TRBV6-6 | CASSAGGVAYEQYF | TGTGCCAGCAGTGCCGGCGGGGTAGCCTACGAGCAGTACTTC
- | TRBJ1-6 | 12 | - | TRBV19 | CASNALWSPLHF | TGTGCCAGTAACGCGTTATGGTCACCCCTCCACTTT
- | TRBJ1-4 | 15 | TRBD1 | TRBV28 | CASSLGTGGGEKLFF | TGTGCCAGCAGTTTAGGGACAGGGGGCGGTGAAAAACTGTTTTTT
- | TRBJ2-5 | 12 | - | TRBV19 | CASSIAGETQYF | TGTGCCAGTAGTATAGCCGGGGAGACCCAGTACTTC
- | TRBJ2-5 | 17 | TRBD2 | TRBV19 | CASSIDPPGLVQETQYF | TGTGCCAGTAGTATAGACCCTCCGGGACTAGTCCAAGAGACCCAGTACTTC
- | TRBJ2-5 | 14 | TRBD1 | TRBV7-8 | CASSWGQGPETQYF | TGTGCCAGCAGCTGGGGACAGGGCCCAGAGACCCAGTACTTC
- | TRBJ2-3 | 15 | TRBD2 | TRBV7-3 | CASSQSGGSTDTQYF | TGTGCCAGCAGCCAGAGCGGGGGGAGCACAGATACGCAGTATTTT
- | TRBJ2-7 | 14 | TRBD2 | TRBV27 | CASSDPGLANEQYF | TGTGCCAGCAGCGATCCGGGACTAGCTAACGAGCAGTACTTC
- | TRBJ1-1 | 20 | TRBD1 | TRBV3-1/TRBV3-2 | CASSTRSTGQGKYPNTEAFF | TGTGCCAGCAGCACCCGAAGCACCGGACAGGGCAAGTATCCCAACACTGAAGCTTTCTTT
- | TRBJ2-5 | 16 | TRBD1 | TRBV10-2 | CASKKAGTGGQETQYF | TGCGCCAGCAAGAAAGCCGGGACAGGGGGCCAAGAGACCCAGTACTTC
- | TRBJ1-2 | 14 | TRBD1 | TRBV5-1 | CASSLVQGDYGYTF | TGCGCCAGCAGCTTGGTCCAGGGGGACTATGGCTACACCTTC
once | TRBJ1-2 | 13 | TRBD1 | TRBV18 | CASSPSDREGYTF | TGTGCCAGCTCACCATCTGACAGGGAGGGCTACACCTTC
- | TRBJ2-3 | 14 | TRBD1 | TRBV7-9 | CASSAGGMADTQYF | TGTGCCAGCAGCGCAGGGGGCATGGCAGATACGCAGTATTTT
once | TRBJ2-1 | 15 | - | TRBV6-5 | CASSSDRLVYNEQFF | TGTGCCAGCAGTTCTGATAGGCTAGTCTACAATGAGCAGTTCTTC
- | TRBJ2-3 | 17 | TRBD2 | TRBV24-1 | CATSDPGLAGVRDTQYF | TGTGCCACCAGTGATCCGGGACTAGCGGGAGTGAGGGATACGCAGTATTTT
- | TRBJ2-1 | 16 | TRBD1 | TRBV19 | CASSPYLGQGKDEQFF | TGTGCCAGTAGCCCGTATCTAGGACAGGGGAAGGATGAGCAGTTCTTC
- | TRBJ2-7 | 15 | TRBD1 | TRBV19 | CASSIVTGGSYEQYF | TGTGCCAGTAGTATAGTGACAGGGGGCTCCTACGAGCAGTACTTC
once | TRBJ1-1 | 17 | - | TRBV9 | CASSVVTGDDSNTEAFF | TGTGCCAGCAGCGTAGTAACGGGGGACGACTCGAACACTGAAGCTTTCTTT
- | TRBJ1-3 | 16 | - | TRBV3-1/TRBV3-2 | CASSQDLPFSGNTIYF | TGTGCCAGCAGCCAAGATCTTCCCTTCTCTGGAAACACCATATATTTT
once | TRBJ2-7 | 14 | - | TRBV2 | CASRFTGSSYEQYF | TGTGCCAGCCGGTTTACAGGGAGCTCCTACGAGCAGTACTTC
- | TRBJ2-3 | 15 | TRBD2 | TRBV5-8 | CASTPGGAGTDTQYF | TGTGCCAGCACCCCCGGGGGGGCGGGGACAGATACGCAGTATTTT
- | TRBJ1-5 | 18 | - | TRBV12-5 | CASGLVLGTTYSNQPQHF | TGTGCTAGTGGTTTGGTACTGGGGACAACATATAGCAATCAGCCCCAGCATTTT
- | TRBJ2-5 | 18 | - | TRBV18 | CASSPTFGRGKYQETQYF | TGTGCCAGCTCACCCACTTTTGGTCGCGGGAAGTACCAAGAGACCCAGTACTTC
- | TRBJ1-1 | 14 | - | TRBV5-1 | CASSLKTRGTEAFF | TGCGCCAGCAGCTTGAAGACAAGGGGGACTGAAGCTTTCTTT
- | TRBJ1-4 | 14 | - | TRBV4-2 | CASSQDGGNEKLFF | TGTGCCAGCAGCCAAGATGGAGGGAATGAAAAACTGTTTTTT
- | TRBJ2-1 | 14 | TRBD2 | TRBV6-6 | CACRAGTRLDEQFF | TGTGCCTGTAGGGCGGGGACTAGGCTCGATGAGCAGTTCTTC
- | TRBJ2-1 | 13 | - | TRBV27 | CASRAASSHEQFF | TGTGCCAGCAGGGCGGCTAGTAGCCATGAGCAGTTCTTC
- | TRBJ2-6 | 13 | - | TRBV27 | CASSLSGANVLTF | TGTGCCAGCAGCCTCTCTGGGGCCAACGTCCTGACTTTC
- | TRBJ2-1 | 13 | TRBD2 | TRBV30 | CASFSGPYNEQFF | TGTGCCTCTTTTAGCGGGCCTTACAATGAGCAGTTCTTC
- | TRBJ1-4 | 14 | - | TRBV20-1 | CSASLTGRNEKLFF | TGCAGTGCTAGTCTAACCGGGAGAAATGAAAAACTGTTTTTT
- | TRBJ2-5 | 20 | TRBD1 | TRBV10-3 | CAISGARTGGQIRDQETQYF | TGTGCCATCAGTGGAGCGCGGACAGGGGGCCAAATTAGGGACCAAGAGACCCAGTACTTC
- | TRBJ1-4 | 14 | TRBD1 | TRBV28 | CASSPGDRGEKLFF | TGTGCCAGCAGCCCGGGGGACAGGGGCGAAAAACTGTTTTTT
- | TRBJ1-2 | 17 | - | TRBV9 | CASSLTGEDWVNYGYTF | TGTGCCAGCAGCCTCACCGGGGAGGATTGGGTTAACTATGGCTACACCTTC
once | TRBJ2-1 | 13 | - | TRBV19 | CASRYSGEGEQFF | TGTGCCAGTAGATACAGCGGAGAAGGTGAGCAGTTCTTC
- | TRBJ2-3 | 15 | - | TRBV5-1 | CASSDRDFLTDTQYF | TGCGCCAGCAGCGACCGGGACTTCCTCACAGATACGCAGTATTTT
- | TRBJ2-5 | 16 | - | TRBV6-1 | CASSEMGGAIKETQYF | TGTGCCAGCAGTGAAATGGGCGGGGCCATAAAAGAGACCCAGTACTTC
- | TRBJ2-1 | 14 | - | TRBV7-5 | CARRGQGRRDEQFF | TGTGCCAGAAGAGGGCAGGGAAGGAGGGATGAGCAGTTCTTC
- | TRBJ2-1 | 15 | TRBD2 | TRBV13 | CASSSAGGGFNEQFF | TGTGCCAGCAGCTCCGCGGGAGGGGGGTTCAATGAGCAGTTCTTC
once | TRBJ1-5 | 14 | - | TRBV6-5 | CASSSRGPNQPQHF | TGTGCCAGCAGTTCAAGGGGCCCGAATCAGCCCCAGCATTTT
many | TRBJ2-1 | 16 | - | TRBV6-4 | CASKADSGDSYNEQFF | TGTGCCAGCAAGGCGGATAGCGGAGACTCCTACAATGAGCAGTTCTTC
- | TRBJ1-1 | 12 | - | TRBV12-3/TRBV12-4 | CASSSRVGEAFF | TGTGCCAGCAGTTCGAGGGTAGGTGAAGCTTTCTTT
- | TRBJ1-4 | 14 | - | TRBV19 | CASSIDLQREKLFF | TGTGCCAGTAGTATAGACCTCCAGAGGGAAAAACTGTTTTTT
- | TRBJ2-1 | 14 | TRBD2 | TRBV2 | CASSDRTSLNEQFF | TGTGCCAGCAGTGATAGGACTAGCCTGAATGAGCAGTTCTTC
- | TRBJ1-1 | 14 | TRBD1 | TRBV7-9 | CASSRTGIGTEAFF | TGTGCCAGCAGTCGGACAGGGATCGGCACTGAAGCTTTCTTT
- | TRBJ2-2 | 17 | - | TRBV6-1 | CASSGLRKRSNTGELFF | TGTGCCAGCAGTGGCCTCAGAAAACGCTCGAACACCGGGGAGCTGTTTTTT
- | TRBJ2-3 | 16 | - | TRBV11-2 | CASSVMAGAYTDTQYF | TGTGCCAGCAGTGTCATGGCAGGGGCGTACACAGATACGCAGTATTTT